The rows below give T cell receptor beta chains drawn from one sample of a study of cytomegalovirus exposure and HLA in healthy donors. Measured with immunoSEQ multiplex PCR; TCRdb has only the in-frame clones, and not every one. This sample has roughly 170,000 clones, with approximately 86% found just once. The sequenced material came from PBMCs. The origin of the receptors is a male donor in good health and CMV-seronegative. Each CDR3 is given with its conserved first and last residue. The D gene is left open where the match is weak. Expanded clones get a size class; other rows say once, few or many, or leave the size out.

d_gene	v_gene	j_gene	abundance	CDR3aa	CDR3nt
.	TRBV27	TRBJ1-6	.	CASRQGYNSPLHF	TGTGCCAGCAGACAGGGCTATAATTCACCCCTCCACTTT
.	TRBV4-3	TRBJ2-1	.	CASSAQHTGTNEQFF	TGCGCCAGCAGCGCACAGCATACAGGGACCAATGAGCAGTTCTTC
.	TRBV4-2	TRBJ1-5	.	CASSQGQNSNQPQHF	TGTGCCAGCAGCCAAGGACAGAATAGCAATCAGCCCCAGCATTTT
.	TRBV19	TRBJ1-3	.	CASSPIHGGSGNTIYF	TGTGCCAGTAGTCCAATTCACGGAGGCTCTGGAAACACCATATATTTT
.	TRBV6-5	TRBJ2-1	few	CASSYLTDNEQFF	TGTGCCAGCAGTTACTTAACTGACAATGAGCAGTTCTTC
.	TRBV5-1	TRBJ1-1	few	CASSPSSGAGVNTEAFF	TGCGCCAGCAGCCCCTCGTCAGGGGCAGGAGTGAACACTGAAGCTTTCTTT
TRBD1	TRBV29-1	TRBJ1-1	.	CSTGEGMNTEAFF	TGCAGCACAGGGGAAGGGATGAACACTGAAGCTTTCTTT
TRBD2	TRBV28	TRBJ2-1	.	CASSLLAGFENEQFF	TGTGCCAGCAGTTTATTAGCGGGATTCGAGAATGAGCAGTTCTTC
.	TRBV19	TRBJ2-1	.	CASSRDSRNEQFF	TGTGCCAGTAGCAGGGACTCCCGAAATGAGCAGTTCTTC
.	TRBV6-5	TRBJ2-1	.	CASSLLMSSYNEQFF	TGTGCCAGCAGCCTCTTGATGAGCTCCTACAATGAGCAGTTCTTC
TRBD1	TRBV5-5	TRBJ1-1	.	CASSLSGTGAIQRDTEAFF	TGTGCCAGCAGCTTATCCGGGACAGGGGCCATACAAAGGGACACTGAAGCTTTCTTT
.	TRBV7-9	TRBJ1-3	.	CASSLRGNTIYF	TGTGCCAGCAGCTTGCGGGGAAACACCATATATTTT
.	TRBV7-6	TRBJ2-1	.	CASSLNGNEQFF	TGTGCCAGCAGCTTAAACGGGAATGAGCAGTTCTTC
.	TRBV19	TRBJ2-6	.	CASTSSGPRALLTF	TGTGCCAGCACATCCAGCGGGCCCCGCGCGCTCCTGACTTTC
TRBD1	TRBV7-9	TRBJ1-1	.	CSSSLNRDRGKEAFF	TGTTCCAGCAGCTTAAACCGGGACAGGGGGAAAGAAGCTTTCTTT
TRBD1	TRBV6-5	TRBJ1-6	.	CASSSQGSREPLHF	TGTGCCAGCAGTTCACAGGGGTCTAGGGAACCCCTCCACTTT
.	TRBV6-1	TRBJ1-5	.	CASSERGSNQPQHF	TGTGCCAGCAGTGAGAGGGGGAGCAATCAGCCCCAGCATTTT
.	TRBV9	TRBJ2-5	.	CASSVFGGKETQYF	TGTGCCAGCAGCGTATTTGGGGGCAAGGAGACCCAGTACTTC
.	TRBV11-2	TRBJ2-7	few	CASSLTASYEQYF	TGTGCCAGCAGCTTGACAGCCTCCTACGAGCAGTACTTC
TRBD1	TRBV19	TRBJ1-6	.	CASSPGTGYTPLHF	TGTGCCAGTAGCCCCGGGACAGGATATACACCCCTCCACTTT
TRBD2	TRBV6-6	TRBJ2-2	.	CASRTSANTGELFF	TGTGCCAGCAGGACTAGCGCGAACACCGGGGAGCTGTTTTTT
.	TRBV27	TRBJ2-3	.	CATKDLASTDTQYF	TGTGCCACCAAGGATCTAGCTAGCACAGATACGCAGTATTTT
.	TRBV10-1	TRBJ2-2	.	CASSLGTGELFF	TGCGCCAGCAGTCTCGGCACCGGGGAGCTGTTTTTT
.	TRBV25-1	TRBJ2-1	.	CASSATSVNEQFF	TGTGCCAGCAGTGCAACTAGTGTCAATGAGCAGTTCTTC
TRBD1	TRBV5-4	TRBJ1-1	.	CASSFRDRNTEAFF	TGTGCCAGCAGCTTCCGGGACAGGAACACTGAAGCTTTCTTT
TRBD2	TRBV19	TRBJ2-1	once	CASSIETSGRPGNEQFF	TGTGCCAGTAGTATAGAGACTAGCGGGAGGCCGGGCAATGAGCAGTTCTTC
.	TRBV5-1	TRBJ1-5	few	CASSLSPGDQPQHF	TGCGCCAGCAGCTTGTCGCCAGGGGATCAGCCCCAGCATTTT
TRBD1	TRBV6-5	TRBJ1-1	.	CASSFGQGRGAFF	TGTGCCAGCAGTTTTGGACAGGGGCGAGGAGCTTTCTTT
.	TRBV5-1	TRBJ1-5	.	CASSLAGGSNQPQHF	TGCGCCAGCAGCTTGGCGGGAGGGAGCAATCAGCCCCAGCATTTT
.	TRBV29-1	TRBJ2-2	.	CSVFAGQPSGVSTGELFF	TGCAGCGTTTTCGCGGGCCAGCCCTCAGGAGTTAGCACCGGGGAGCTGTTTTTT
TRBD2	TRBV4-3	TRBJ2-3	.	CASSQRAIAGEGTTDTQYF	TGCGCCAGCAGCCAGCGGGCAATAGCGGGAGAGGGGACCACAGATACGCAGTATTTT
.	TRBV6-4	TRBJ2-1	.	CASSVEGSYNEQFF	TGTGCCAGCAGTGTAGAGGGATCCTACAATGAGCAGTTCTTC
.	TRBV2	TRBJ1-2	.	CASSVPTPAINYGYTF	TGTGCCAGCAGTGTTCCCACTCCTGCCATTAACTATGGCTACACCTTC
TRBD1	TRBV27	TRBJ2-3	.	CASSTRDRGTDTQYF	TGTGCCAGCAGCACCCGGGACAGGGGGACAGATACGCAGTATTTT
.	TRBV6-5	TRBJ1-5	.	CASSYSLTDQPQHF	TGTGCCAGCAGTTACTCGCTGACAGATCAGCCCCAGCATTTT
.	TRBV21-1	TRBJ1-2	.	CASIRGPYYGYTF	TGTGCCAGCATTAGGGGCCCTTACTATGGCTACACCTTC
TRBD2	TRBV12-5	TRBJ2-2	few	CASGLFQLAGRTGELFF	TGTGCTAGTGGTTTGTTTCAACTAGCGGGACGCACCGGGGAGCTGTTTTTT
.	TRBV14	TRBJ2-7	.	CASSQELLSAYEQYF	TGTGCCAGCAGCCAAGAGCTCCTGTCGGCCTACGAGCAGTACTTC
TRBD1	TRBV6-5	TRBJ1-1	.	CASSRQGNTEAFF	TGTGCCAGCAGTCGACAGGGGAACACTGAAGCTTTCTTT
.	TRBV7-6	TRBJ2-3	.	CASSTLQGGDTQYF	TGTGCCAGCAGCACACTTCAGGGTGGAGATACGCAGTATTTT
.	TRBV21-1	TRBJ1-5	.	CASSKWDGTNQPQHF	TGTGCCAGCAGCAAATGGGACGGGACAAATCAGCCCCAGCATTTT
.	TRBV7-6	TRBJ2-2	.	CASSLVAQERTGELFF	TGTGCCAGCAGCTTAGTTGCACAGGAGAGGACCGGGGAGCTGTTTTTT
.	TRBV6-6	TRBJ2-7	.	CASSERLGAPYEQYF	TGTGCCAGCAGCGAGCGGTTGGGGGCACCCTACGAGCAGTACTTC
.	TRBV5-4	TRBJ1-4	.	CASSLEPPGEKLFF	TGTGCCAGCAGCTTGGAACCACCGGGTGAAAAACTGTTTTTT
.	TRBV29-1	TRBJ2-7	.	CSVDVGSSYEQYF	TGCAGCGTTGATGTTGGGAGCTCCTACGAGCAGTACTTC
.	TRBV4-3	TRBJ2-4	.	CASSQEPPGTKNIQYF	TGCGCCAGCAGCCAAGAGCCCCCAGGGACTAAAAACATTCAGTACTTC
TRBD1	TRBV7-8	TRBJ1-1	.	CASSLRQGMNTEAFF	TGTGCCAGCAGCCTTAGACAGGGAATGAACACTGAAGCTTTCTTT
.	TRBV2	TRBJ2-2	.	CASSDQATGAGNTGELFF	TGTGCCAGCAGTGATCAGGCGACAGGCGCGGGGAACACCGGGGAGCTGTTTTTT
.	TRBV7-3	TRBJ1-1	.	CASSLGQNTEAFF	TGTGCCAGCAGCTTAGGGCAGAACACTGAAGCTTTCTTT
.	TRBV5-4	TRBJ2-1	few	CASSLGQGRGEQFF	TGTGCCAGCAGCTTGGGGCAGGGGAGGGGTGAGCAGTTCTTC
.	TRBV7-2	TRBJ1-4	.	CASSLESPTFGWANEKLFF	TGTGCCAGCAGCTTAGAGTCACCCACGTTCGGGTGGGCTAATGAAAAACTGTTTTTT
.	TRBV5-1	TRBJ1-2	.	CASSLGRQPPNGYTF	TGCGCCAGCAGCTTGGGTCGACAACCGCCAAATGGCTACACCTTC
.	TRBV19	TRBJ1-6	.	CASSLSGGSSPLHF	TGTGCCAGTAGCCTTAGCGGGGGCAGTTCACCCCTCCACTTT
.	TRBV2	TRBJ2-4	few	CASSEMGRAPGIQYF	TGTGCCAGCAGTGAAATGGGTCGAGCCCCGGGCATTCAGTACTTC
TRBD1	TRBV25-1	TRBJ2-7	.	CASSAQGETYEQYF	TGTGCCAGCAGCGCACAGGGGGAGACCTACGAGCAGTACTTC
.	TRBV27	TRBJ2-1	.	CASSSLRDRNEQFF	TGTGCCAGCAGTTCCCTCCGAGACAGGAATGAGCAGTTCTTC
TRBD1	TRBV27	TRBJ2-7	.	CASSLAGGPYEQYF	TGTGCCAGCAGTTTGGCAGGGGGCCCCTACGAGCAGTACTTC